A selection of T cell receptor beta chains follows, all from one sample in a study of blood T cell repertoires in COVID-19. The method was immunoSEQ multiplex PCR; TCRdb's version includes in-frame clones alone and lacks a portion of them. The sample gives 150,000 to 200,000 clones, about 87% of which show up once; over 9% is in the top ten. Sequenced sample: peripheral blood. The receptor set was obtained from an older woman with COVID-19, enrolled during active disease. CDR3s include the opening cysteine and the closing phenylalanine or tryptophan. D genes are given only for firm matches. Size values are once, few and many counts, or a class for expanded clones, and some rows have none.

clone_size	v_call	d_call	j_call	cdr3_aa	cdr3_nt
NA	TRBV4-1	NA	TRBJ1-4	CASSQSGQSNEKLFF	TGCGCCAGCAGCCAATCAGGACAGTCTAATGAAAAACTGTTTTTT
NA	TRBV18	TRBD1	TRBJ1-4	CASSPRQGADEKLFF	TGTGCCAGCTCACCACGGCAGGGGGCCGATGAAAAACTGTTTTTT
NA	TRBV11-2	NA	TRBJ2-4	CASSLDSGRAKNIQYF	TGTGCCAGCAGCTTAGATTCAGGTCGAGCCAAAAACATTCAGTACTTC
once	TRBV9	NA	TRBJ1-6	CASSPLLPPSPLHF	TGTGCCAGCAGCCCACTGCTCCCCCCCTCACCCCTCCACTTT
NA	TRBV6-5	NA	TRBJ2-3	CASRNFGGQTDTQYF	TGTGCCAGCAGAAACTTCGGGGGACAGACAGATACGCAGTATTTT
NA	TRBV12-3/TRBV12-4	NA	TRBJ1-1	CASSLVESTEAFF	TGTGCCAGCAGTTTAGTAGAGAGCACTGAAGCTTTCTTT
NA	TRBV18	NA	TRBJ2-2	CASSPGHITGELFF	TGTGCCAGCTCCCCCGGACACATTACCGGGGAGCTGTTTTTT
NA	TRBV7-8	TRBD2	TRBJ2-7	CASSFLAVNYEQYF	TGTGCCAGCAGCTTCCTAGCGGTGAACTACGAGCAGTACTTC
NA	TRBV29-1	TRBD1	TRBJ1-2	CSVESRGEQGADGYTF	TGCAGCGTTGAGAGCCGGGGAGAGCAGGGGGCAGATGGCTACACCTTC
once	TRBV7-9	NA	TRBJ2-2	CASSQRQTNTGELFF	TGTGCCAGCAGCCAGAGACAGACGAACACCGGGGAGCTGTTTTTT
NA	TRBV28	NA	TRBJ1-5	CASSLIGGEKQPQHF	TGTGCCAGCAGTTTAATCGGGGGAGAAAAGCAGCCCCAGCATTTT
once	TRBV25-1	TRBD1	TRBJ2-7	CASRGSLQGTAYEQYF	TGTGCCAGCAGAGGGTCCCTCCAAGGGACAGCATACGAGCAGTACTTC
NA	TRBV3-1/TRBV3-2	NA	TRBJ2-7	CASSQDSREQYF	TGTGCCAGCAGCCAAGACTCTCGCGAGCAGTACTTC
NA	TRBV5-5	TRBD1	TRBJ1-2	CASSVGQYYGYTF	TGTGCCAGCAGCGTGGGACAGTACTATGGCTACACCTTC
NA	TRBV4-1	TRBD1	TRBJ2-1	CASSQDLNRGTYNEQFF	TGCGCCAGCAGCCAAGACTTAAACAGGGGGACCTACAATGAGCAGTTCTTC
NA	TRBV28	NA	TRBJ2-4	CASRNAGAKNIQYF	TGTGCCAGCAGAAATGCAGGAGCCAAAAACATTCAGTACTTC
once	TRBV2	NA	TRBJ2-7	CASSANYEQYF	TGTGCCAGCAGTGCAAACTACGAGCAGTACTTC
NA	TRBV5-1	NA	TRBJ2-5	CASSLGLTPEETQYF	TGCGCCAGCAGCTTGGGTCTGACACCCGAAGAGACCCAGTACTTC
NA	TRBV11-3	TRBD1	TRBJ2-5	CASSPGGRPQETQYF	TGTGCCAGCAGCCCAGGGGGCCGTCCGCAAGAGACCCAGTACTTC
NA	TRBV7-2	NA	TRBJ2-3	CASSSQRVHTDTQYF	TGTGCCAGCAGCTCGCAGCGGGTACACACAGATACGCAGTATTTT